The 11 T cell receptor beta chains given below trace back to one sample, sequenced in a study of neurological immune-mediated disorders. TCRdb redid the calling of the 5' RACE reads with MiXCR, one entry per CDR3 protein. The sample consists of some 120,000 distinct CDR3 sequences, roughly 3.2% of them appearing once. Sequencing input: PBMCs. The receptors derive from a woman aged 25 to 39 with multiple sclerosis.

This clonotype appeared many times. CDR3 residues: CASSSTAGTVNYGYTF. DNA for the CDR3: TGTGCCAGCAGTTCCACCGCCGGGACAGTCAACTATGGCTACACCTTC. V gene TRBV6-6 combines with J gene TRBJ1-2; TRBD1 matches 7 bases. The CDR3 sequence is 16 residues long. Germline V gene data show CDR1 as MNHNY and CDR2 as SVGAGI (reference sequence). Trimming at V came to 4 bases and at J to 2 bases, leaving 10 bases not matched to a gene.

This clonotype was recorded at least ten times. V gene TRBV24-1 combines with J gene TRBJ2-1; a weak D match, TRBD2 (6 bases). V lost 4 bases to trimming and J lost 7 bases, with 19 bases between them. This CDR3 has 16 amino acids. Germline-derived CDR1 and CDR2 are KGHDR and SFDVKD. CDR3 residues: CATSDTGTPPSNEQFF. Here the CDR3 DNA reads TGTGCCACCAGTGACACCGGGACTCCTCCCTCTAATGAGCAGTTCTTC.

Many counts were recorded for this clonotype. This chain connects TRBV20-1 to TRBJ1-3; D unresolved. Trimming removed 6 bases from V and 7 bases from J, with 13 bases in between. Germline values: CDR1 DFQATT, CDR2 SNEGSKA (reference sequence). This CDR3 region has 12 residues. The CDR3 nucleotides read TGCAGTGCAAACGAACGAGGGAACACCATATATTTT. Translation gives CSANERGNTIYF.

In its sample, this clonotype was seen many times. The chain uses TRBV6-5 and TRBJ2-7; TRBD2 aligns across 8 bases. The CDR3 length is 14 residues. The germline CDR1 and CDR2 sequences are MNHEY and SVGAGI. The V segment lost 2 bases and the J segment 9 bases; nucleotides outside the gene matches: 9. The DNA of the CDR3 is TGTGCCAGCAGTTACGTTGCGGGGGGCGCCGGGCAGTACTTC. Translated, it gives CASSYVAGGAGQYF.

This clonotype was seen ten or more times. The rearrangement joins TRBV7-9 to TRBJ2-1; no firm D call. The germline gives CDR1 SEHNR, CDR2 FQNEAQ (reference sequence). Deletions cut 5 bases from V and 7 bases from J, with 6 bases between. The CDR3 totals 11 residues. The CDR3 is CASSRENEQFF. As DNA, the CDR3 is TGTGCCAGCAGCAGAGAGAATGAGCAGTTCTTC.

There are many counts of this clonotype. The chain has TRBV20-1 and TRBJ2-5; 8 nucleotides line up with TRBD1. The V gene's germline CDR1 is DFQATT and CDR2 SNEGSKA (reference sequence). The CDR3 spans 15 residues. The V and J ends lost 1 base and 2 bases, in that order; junction bases with no gene match: 6. This chain's CDR3 is CSARAYRGNQETQYF. In nucleotides, the CDR3 is TGCAGTGCTAGAGCGTACAGGGGGAATCAAGAGACCCAGTACTTC.

This clonotype was observed many times. The CDR3 coding sequence is TGTGCCATCAGCGACCCCTTCTTGCTACAGATCCAAGAGACCCAGTACTTC. Translated: CAISDPFLLQIQETQYF. V gene TRBV10-3 combines with J gene TRBJ2-5; no clear D. The CDR3 extends over 17 amino acids. V gave up 6 bases and J gave up 1 base, with 21 bases separating them. The germline CDR1 and CDR2 sequences are ENHRY and SYGVKD.

This clonotype was recorded at least ten times. The J gene is TRBJ2-7, the V gene TRBV5-1; D could derive from TRBD1 or TRBD2 (5 bases each). The V end lost 4 bases, the J end lost 7 bases, and 18 bases lay between the germline ends. The CDR3 totals 14 residues. Germline V CDR1 and CDR2: SGHRS, YFSETQ. DNA of the CDR3: TGCGCCAGCAGCCAGGGCCTTGCTGGGGGTGAGCAGTACTTC. It codes for CASSQGLAGGEQYF.

This clonotype appeared many times. V is TRBV5-1 and J is TRBJ2-1, with D perhaps given as TRBD1 or TRBD2 (6 bases each). CDR3 length: 14 residues. V dropped 9 bases and J dropped 14 bases, with 27 bases sitting between them. CDR1 and CDR2 from the germline V gene are SGHRS and YFSETQ. CDR3 sequence (DNA): TGCGCCACCGCTGCAAATCCGGGGGCCCTCGCGGAGTTCTTC. Protein product: CATAANPGALAEFF.

This clonotype was seen ten or more times. The chain is built from TRBV6-6 and TRBJ2-1; D might be TRBD1 (6 bases). Per germline, CDR1 MNHNY and CDR2 SVGAGI (reference sequence). V was cut by 7 bases and J by 1 base, with 14 bases left in between. The CDR3 runs 15 residues. The DNA for the CDR3 is TGTGCCAGCAAATCGGGCAGGGGTTCCTACAATGAGCAGTTCTTC. This gives the protein CASKSGRGSYNEQFF.

The sample holds many counts of this clonotype. The V and J genes are TRBV7-2 and TRBJ2-1; 10 bases match TRBD2. From germline, CDR1 is SGHTA and CDR2 FQGNSA. The J segment lost 5 bases and the V segment lost 1 base, leaving 8 bases of the junction unmatched. The CDR3 length is 17 residues. CDR3 sequence: CASSLDWGLAKNNEQFF. The CDR3 DNA is TGTGCCAGCAGCTTAGACTGGGGACTAGCGAAAAACAATGAGCAGTTCTTC.